A selection of T cell receptor beta chains follows, all from one sample in a study of OX40 agonist ivuxolimab in advanced cancers. TCRdb's table, derived via immunoSEQ multiplex PCR, lists solely in-frame clones and lacks some. The data show 60,000 to 90,000 clones, around 85% seen once. The sample here was CD4+ or CD8+ T cells sorted from blood, taken in a trial of the OX40 agonist ivuxolimab. These TCRs come from an adult with an advanced solid tumor such as melanoma, head and neck, liver or kidney cancer. The CDR3 runs from the conserved cysteine through the conserved F or W. A D gene is named only where the DNA matches it firmly. Clone sizes are given selectively: once, few, many, or a class where the clone is expanded.

clone size: -; J gene: TRBJ2-7; D gene: TRBD1; V gene: TRBV15; CDR3 protein: CATRSQGAVEQYF; CDR3 DNA: TGTGCCACCAGAAGTCAGGGGGCCGTCGAGCAGTACTTC
clone size: -; J gene: TRBJ1-5; D gene: -; V gene: TRBV5-8; CDR3 protein: CASSLRQVSNQPQHF; CDR3 DNA: TGTGCCAGCAGCTTGAGGCAGGTTAGCAATCAGCCCCAGCATTTT
clone size: few; J gene: TRBJ2-5; D gene: TRBD2; V gene: TRBV15; CDR3 protein: CATSRVKREIPETQYF; CDR3 DNA: TGTGCCACCAGCAGAGTGAAGCGGGAGATCCCAGAGACCCAGTACTTC
clone size: few; J gene: TRBJ1-3; D gene: -; V gene: TRBV7-9; CDR3 protein: CASSFGQAGSGNTIYF; CDR3 DNA: TGTGCCAGCAGCTTCGGCCAGGCGGGCTCTGGAAACACCATATATTTT
clone size: -; J gene: TRBJ1-4; D gene: -; V gene: TRBV2; CDR3 protein: CASSPAGFEEKLFF; CDR3 DNA: TGTGCCAGCAGTCCCGCAGGGTTTGAGGAAAAACTGTTTTTT
clone size: -; J gene: TRBJ1-4; D gene: -; V gene: TRBV7-9; CDR3 protein: CASSPHGRQATNEKLFF; CDR3 DNA: TGTGCCAGCAGCCCACACGGCCGACAGGCAACTAATGAAAAACTGTTTTTT
clone size: -; J gene: TRBJ1-6; D gene: -; V gene: TRBV6-6; CDR3 protein: CASSYSDRFQSPLHF; CDR3 DNA: TGTGCCAGCAGTTACTCTGACAGGTTTCAGTCACCCCTCCACTTT
clone size: -; J gene: TRBJ1-5; D gene: -; V gene: TRBV2; CDR3 protein: CASSEGLTGTEPQHF; CDR3 DNA: TGTGCCAGCAGTGAAGGGTTGACAGGAACGGAGCCCCAGCATTTT
clone size: once; J gene: TRBJ2-3; D gene: -; V gene: TRBV6-1; CDR3 protein: CANAGSLTDTQYF; CDR3 DNA: TGTGCCAACGCGGGATCGTTAACAGATACGCAGTATTTT
clone size: -; J gene: TRBJ1-5; D gene: -; V gene: TRBV11-3; CDR3 protein: CASNSTVYSNQPQHF; CDR3 DNA: TGTGCCAGCAACTCTACAGTATATAGCAATCAGCCCCAGCATTTT
clone size: -; J gene: TRBJ1-2; D gene: TRBD1; V gene: TRBV19; CDR3 protein: CASSPEDRVGGYTF; CDR3 DNA: TGTGCCAGTAGTCCGGAGGACAGGGTGGGCGGCTACACCTTC
clone size: -; J gene: TRBJ1-4; D gene: -; V gene: TRBV30; CDR3 protein: CAWSREKLFF; CDR3 DNA: TGTGCCTGGAGTCGCGAAAAACTGTTTTTT
clone size: -; J gene: TRBJ1-1; D gene: TRBD1; V gene: TRBV29-1; CDR3 protein: CSAARSTGTTEAFF; CDR3 DNA: TGCAGCGCCGCCCGGTCGACAGGGACCACTGAAGCTTTCTTT
clone size: -; J gene: TRBJ2-3; D gene: -; V gene: TRBV5-4; CDR3 protein: CASSLEGTYTDTQYF; CDR3 DNA: TGTGCCAGCAGCTTGGAGGGGACTTACACAGATACGCAGTATTTT
clone size: -; J gene: TRBJ2-5; D gene: -; V gene: TRBV7-9; CDR3 protein: CASSLDGRQETQYF; CDR3 DNA: TGTGCCAGCAGCTTAGATGGGCGCCAAGAGACCCAGTACTTC
clone size: once; J gene: TRBJ1-1; D gene: TRBD1; V gene: TRBV2; CDR3 protein: CASSTGGWGTEAFF; CDR3 DNA: TGTGCCAGCAGTACAGGGGGCTGGGGCACTGAAGCTTTCTTT
clone size: once; J gene: TRBJ1-2; D gene: TRBD1; V gene: TRBV14; CDR3 protein: CASSRQDRLYGYTF; CDR3 DNA: TGTGCCAGCAGCCGACAGGACAGGCTCTATGGCTACACCTTC
clone size: -; J gene: TRBJ1-4; D gene: TRBD1; V gene: TRBV6-6; CDR3 protein: CASSGQANEKLFF; CDR3 DNA: TGTGCCAGCAGTGGACAGGCTAATGAAAAACTGTTTTTT
clone size: -; J gene: TRBJ2-1; D gene: -; V gene: TRBV5-1; CDR3 protein: CASSLAGARRDEQFF; CDR3 DNA: TGCGCCAGCAGCTTGGCGGGAGCCCGGAGGGATGAGCAGTTCTTC
clone size: once; J gene: TRBJ2-1; D gene: TRBD2; V gene: TRBV5-1; CDR3 protein: CASRAAGGGVYNEQFF; CDR3 DNA: TGCGCCAGCAGGGCGGCAGGCGGGGGGGTCTACAATGAGCAGTTCTTC
clone size: -; J gene: TRBJ1-4; D gene: -; V gene: TRBV7-2; CDR3 protein: CASSLVGGRGEKLFF; CDR3 DNA: TGTGCCAGCAGCTTAGTTGGGGGGCGTGGAGAAAAACTGTTTTTT
clone size: -; J gene: TRBJ2-7; D gene: TRBD1; V gene: TRBV7-8; CDR3 protein: CASSLLRTGSHEQYF; CDR3 DNA: TGTGCCAGCAGCTTATTAAGGACAGGGTCCCACGAGCAGTACTTC
clone size: -; J gene: TRBJ2-1; D gene: -; V gene: TRBV9; CDR3 protein: CASSVATEQFF; CDR3 DNA: TGTGCCAGCAGCGTAGCTACAGAGCAGTTCTTC
clone size: -; J gene: TRBJ2-5; D gene: TRBD1; V gene: TRBV10-3; CDR3 protein: CAIGGQGGETQYF; CDR3 DNA: TGTGCCATCGGGGGACAGGGCGGAGAGACCCAGTACTTC
clone size: -; J gene: TRBJ2-2; D gene: -; V gene: TRBV6-6; CDR3 protein: CASRYATNTGELFF; CDR3 DNA: TGTGCCAGTCGCTACGCTACGAACACCGGGGAGCTGTTTTTT
clone size: -; J gene: TRBJ1-4; D gene: -; V gene: TRBV2; CDR3 protein: CASSEGIVQTNEKLFF; CDR3 DNA: TGTGCCAGCAGTGAAGGAATAGTGCAAACTAATGAAAAACTGTTTTTT
clone size: -; J gene: TRBJ2-5; D gene: TRBD1; V gene: TRBV5-1; CDR3 protein: CASSLGQGGLETQYF; CDR3 DNA: TGCGCCAGCAGCTTAGGACAGGGGGGTTTAGAGACCCAGTACTTC
clone size: -; J gene: TRBJ2-1; D gene: -; V gene: TRBV7-2; CDR3 protein: CASSSRTLNYNEQFF; CDR3 DNA: TGTGCCAGCAGCTCTAGGACTCTCAATTACAATGAGCAGTTCTTC
clone size: -; J gene: TRBJ1-2; D gene: -; V gene: TRBV5-3; CDR3 protein: CARSIPGDGYTF; CDR3 DNA: TGTGCCAGAAGCATACCAGGGGATGGCTACACCTTC
clone size: -; J gene: TRBJ2-5; D gene: -; V gene: TRBV15; CDR3 protein: CATSRSRTTGGQETQYF; CDR3 DNA: TGTGCCACCAGCAGATCCCGAACGACAGGAGGCCAAGAGACCCAGTACTTC
clone size: few; J gene: TRBJ2-7; D gene: TRBD1; V gene: TRBV7-9; CDR3 protein: CASSPGQGAWTYEQYF; CDR3 DNA: TGTGCCAGCAGCCCCGGACAGGGGGCTTGGACCTACGAGCAGTACTTC
clone size: -; J gene: TRBJ2-7; D gene: -; V gene: TRBV7-9; CDR3 protein: CASTTGSYEQYF; CDR3 DNA: TGTGCCAGCACTACGGGATCATACGAGCAGTACTTC
clone size: -; J gene: TRBJ2-7; D gene: -; V gene: TRBV19; CDR3 protein: CASSTTDVGSYEQYF; CDR3 DNA: TGTGCCAGTAGTACCACCGATGTCGGAAGCTACGAGCAGTACTTC
clone size: once; J gene: TRBJ1-1; D gene: TRBD1; V gene: TRBV11-2; CDR3 protein: CASSFGDSGTKAFF; CDR3 DNA: TGTGCCAGCAGCTTTGGGGACAGTGGAACGAAAGCTTTCTTT
clone size: -; J gene: TRBJ1-1; D gene: -; V gene: TRBV7-9; CDR3 protein: CASSLLIIPAFLNTEAFF; CDR3 DNA: TGTGCCAGCAGCTTATTAATCATTCCAGCTTTTCTGAACACTGAAGCTTTCTTT
clone size: -; J gene: TRBJ2-7; D gene: -; V gene: TRBV7-2; CDR3 protein: CAIRGTSYEQYF; CDR3 DNA: TGTGCCATCCGGGGCACCTCCTACGAGCAGTACTTC
clone size: -; J gene: TRBJ2-5; D gene: -; V gene: TRBV5-1; CDR3 protein: CASSKVGGWETQYF; CDR3 DNA: TGCGCCAGCAGTAAAGTCGGGGGATGGGAGACCCAGTACTTC
clone size: -; J gene: TRBJ2-7; D gene: TRBD1; V gene: TRBV6-4; CDR3 protein: CASSFTGAPYEQYF; CDR3 DNA: TGTGCCAGCAGTTTTACAGGGGCCCCCTACGAGCAGTACTTC
clone size: -; J gene: TRBJ2-2; D gene: -; V gene: TRBV13; CDR3 protein: CASSLVLGVRELFF; CDR3 DNA: TGTGCCAGCAGCTTAGTCCTGGGCGTCAGGGAGCTGTTTTTT
clone size: -; J gene: TRBJ1-1; D gene: -; V gene: TRBV6-6; CDR3 protein: CASSDRDVEAFF; CDR3 DNA: TGTGCCAGCAGTGACCGGGACGTGGAAGCTTTCTTT
clone size: -; J gene: TRBJ2-7; D gene: TRBD2; V gene: TRBV7-9; CDR3 protein: CASSLVLAGVYEQYF; CDR3 DNA: TGTGCCAGCAGCTTAGTACTAGCGGGAGTGTACGAGCAGTACTTC
clone size: -; J gene: TRBJ1-1; D gene: -; V gene: TRBV7-2; CDR3 protein: CASSWGGGNTEAFF; CDR3 DNA: TGTGCCAGCAGCTGGGGAGGTGGGAACACTGAAGCTTTCTTT
clone size: -; J gene: TRBJ2-1; D gene: TRBD2; V gene: TRBV27; CDR3 protein: CASSFWAGAGGNEQFF; CDR3 DNA: TGTGCCAGCAGTTTTTGGGCTGGCGCGGGGGGGAATGAGCAGTTCTTC
clone size: -; J gene: TRBJ1-6; D gene: -; V gene: TRBV7-6; CDR3 protein: CASSLTLGTVNSPLHF; CDR3 DNA: TGTGCCAGCAGCCTTACCCTCGGGACTGTGAATTCACCCCTCCACTTT
clone size: -; J gene: TRBJ2-5; D gene: -; V gene: TRBV4-3; CDR3 protein: CASSQGTGSSQETQYF; CDR3 DNA: TGCGCCAGCAGCCAAGGAACGGGGTCCTCCCAAGAGACCCAGTACTTC
clone size: -; J gene: TRBJ2-7; D gene: -; V gene: TRBV19; CDR3 protein: CASSYDPTTYEQYF; CDR3 DNA: TGTGCCAGTAGCTACGATCCGACTACCTACGAGCAGTACTTC
clone size: -; J gene: TRBJ1-1; D gene: -; V gene: TRBV25-1; CDR3 protein: CASSGRGLGNTEAFF; CDR3 DNA: TGTGCCAGCAGTGGGCGGGGTCTCGGGAACACTGAAGCTTTCTTT
clone size: -; J gene: TRBJ2-2; D gene: -; V gene: TRBV5-1; CDR3 protein: CASSLSDRNTGELFF; CDR3 DNA: TGCGCCAGCAGCCTCTCGGACAGGAACACCGGGGAGCTGTTTTTT
clone size: once; J gene: TRBJ2-7; D gene: TRBD2; V gene: TRBV6-5; CDR3 protein: CASTASGVYEQYF; CDR3 DNA: TGTGCCAGCACGGCTAGCGGGGTGTACGAGCAGTACTTC